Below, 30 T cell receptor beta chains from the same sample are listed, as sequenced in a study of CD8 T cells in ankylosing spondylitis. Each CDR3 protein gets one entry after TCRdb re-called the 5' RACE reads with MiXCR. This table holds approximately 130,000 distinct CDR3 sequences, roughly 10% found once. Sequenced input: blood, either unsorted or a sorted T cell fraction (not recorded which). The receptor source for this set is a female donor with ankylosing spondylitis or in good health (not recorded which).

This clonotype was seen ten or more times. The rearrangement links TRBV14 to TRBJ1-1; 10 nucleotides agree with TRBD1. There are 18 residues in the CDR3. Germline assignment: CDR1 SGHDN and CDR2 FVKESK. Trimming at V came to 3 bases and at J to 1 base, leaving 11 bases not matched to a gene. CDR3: CASSHEGQGFAGNTEAFF. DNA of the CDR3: TGTGCCAGCAGCCATGAGGGACAGGGGTTCGCGGGGAACACTGAAGCTTTCTTT.

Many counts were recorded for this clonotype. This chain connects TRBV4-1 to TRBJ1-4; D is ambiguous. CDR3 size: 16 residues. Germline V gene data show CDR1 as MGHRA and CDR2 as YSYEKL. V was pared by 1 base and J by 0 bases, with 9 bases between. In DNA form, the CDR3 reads TGCGCCAGCAGCCAAGGCACAGTTGCAACTAATGAAAAACTGTTTTTT. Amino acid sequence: CASSQGTVATNEKLFF.

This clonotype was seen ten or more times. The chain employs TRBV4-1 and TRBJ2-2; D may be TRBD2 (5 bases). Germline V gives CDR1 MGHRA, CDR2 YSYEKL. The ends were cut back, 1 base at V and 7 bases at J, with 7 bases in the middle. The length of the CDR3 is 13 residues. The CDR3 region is CASSQAGFGELFF. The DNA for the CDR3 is TGCGCCAGCAGCCAAGCGGGATTCGGGGAGCTGTTTTTT.

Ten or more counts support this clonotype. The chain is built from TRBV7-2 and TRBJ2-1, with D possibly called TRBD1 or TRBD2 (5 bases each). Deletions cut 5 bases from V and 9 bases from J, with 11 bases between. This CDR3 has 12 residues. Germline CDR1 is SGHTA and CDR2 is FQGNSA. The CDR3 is CASSIIGGEQFF. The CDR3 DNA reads TGTGCCAGCAGCATCATTGGGGGTGAGCAGTTCTTC.

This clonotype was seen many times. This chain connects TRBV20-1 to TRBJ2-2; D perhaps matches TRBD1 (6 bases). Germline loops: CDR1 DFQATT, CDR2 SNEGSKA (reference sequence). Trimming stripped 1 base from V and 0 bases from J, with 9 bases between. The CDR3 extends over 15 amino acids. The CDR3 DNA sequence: TGCAGTGCTAGAGCGGGACACACGAACACCGGGGAGCTGTTTTTT. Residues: CSARAGHTNTGELFF.

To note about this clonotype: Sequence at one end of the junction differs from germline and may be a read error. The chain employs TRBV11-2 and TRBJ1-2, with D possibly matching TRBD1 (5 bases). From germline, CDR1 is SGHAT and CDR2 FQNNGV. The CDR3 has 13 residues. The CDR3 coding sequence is TGTACCAGCAGCTTTTCCGGGACCTATGGCTACACCTTC. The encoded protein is CTSSFSGTYGYTF.

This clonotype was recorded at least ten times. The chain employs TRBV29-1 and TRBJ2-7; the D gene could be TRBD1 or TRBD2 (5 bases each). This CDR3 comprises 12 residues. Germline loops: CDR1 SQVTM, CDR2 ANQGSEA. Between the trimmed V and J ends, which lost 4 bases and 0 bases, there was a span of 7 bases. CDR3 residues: CSVGDVSYEQYF. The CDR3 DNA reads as TGCAGCGTTGGGGACGTCTCCTACGAGCAGTACTTC.

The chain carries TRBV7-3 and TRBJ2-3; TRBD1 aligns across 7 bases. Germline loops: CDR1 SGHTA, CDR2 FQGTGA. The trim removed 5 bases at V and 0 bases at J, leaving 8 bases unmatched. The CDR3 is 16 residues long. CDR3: CASSPRGTISTDTQYF. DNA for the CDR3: TGTGCCAGCAGCCCCAGGGGGACCATTAGCACAGATACGCAGTATTTT.

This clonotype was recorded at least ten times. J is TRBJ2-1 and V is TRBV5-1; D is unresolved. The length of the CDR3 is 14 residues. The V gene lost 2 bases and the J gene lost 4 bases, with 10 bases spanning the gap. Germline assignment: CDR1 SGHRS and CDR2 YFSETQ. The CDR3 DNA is TGCGCCAGCAGCTTACAAGGGTTATACAATGAGCAGTTCTTC. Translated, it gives CASSLQGLYNEQFF.

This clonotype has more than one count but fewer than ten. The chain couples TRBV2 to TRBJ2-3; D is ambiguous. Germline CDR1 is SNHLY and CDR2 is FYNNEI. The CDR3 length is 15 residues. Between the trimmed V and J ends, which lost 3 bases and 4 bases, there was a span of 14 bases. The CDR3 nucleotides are TGTGCCAGCAGTGATTCCTCGTCCGGCTCAGATACGCAGTATTTT. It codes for CASSDSSSGSDTQYF. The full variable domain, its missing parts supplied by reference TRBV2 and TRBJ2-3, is EPEVTQTPSHQVTQMGQEVILRCVPISNHLYFYWYRQILGQKVEFLVSFYNNEISEKSEIFDDQFSVERPDGSNFTLKIRSTKLEDSAMYFCASSDSSSGSDTQYFGPGTRLTVL.

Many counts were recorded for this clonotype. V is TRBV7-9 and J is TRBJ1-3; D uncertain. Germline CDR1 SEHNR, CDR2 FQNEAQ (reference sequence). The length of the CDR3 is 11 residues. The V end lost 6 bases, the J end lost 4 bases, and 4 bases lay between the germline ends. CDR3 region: CASRWGNTIYF. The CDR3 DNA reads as TGTGCCAGCAGGTGGGGAAACACCATATATTTT. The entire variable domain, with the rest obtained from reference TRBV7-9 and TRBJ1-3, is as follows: DTGVSQNPRHKITKRGQNVTFRCDPISEHNRLYWYRQTLGQGPEFLTYFQNEAQLEKSRLLSDRFSAERPKGSFSTLEIQRTEQGDSAMYLCASRWGNTIYFGEGSWLTVV.

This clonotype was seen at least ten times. In DNA form, the CDR3 reads TGCAGCATCAAACAGGGAGTCGTTAAGGACACTGAAGCTTTCTTT. This codes for CSIKQGVVKDTEAFF. The chain employs TRBV29-1 and TRBJ1-1; possibly TRBD1 for D (6 bases). Germline V gene sequence: CDR1 SQVTM, CDR2 ANQGSEA. The CDR3 is 15 amino acids. V was shortened by 8 bases and J by 3 bases, with 22 bases between the two germline ends.

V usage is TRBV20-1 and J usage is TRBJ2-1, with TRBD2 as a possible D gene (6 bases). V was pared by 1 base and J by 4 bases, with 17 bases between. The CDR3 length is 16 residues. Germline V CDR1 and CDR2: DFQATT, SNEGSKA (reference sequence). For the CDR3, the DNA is TGCAGTGCTAGAGCCGGGACCGGGACTCATTACAATGAGCAGTTCTTC. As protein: CSARAGTGTHYNEQFF.

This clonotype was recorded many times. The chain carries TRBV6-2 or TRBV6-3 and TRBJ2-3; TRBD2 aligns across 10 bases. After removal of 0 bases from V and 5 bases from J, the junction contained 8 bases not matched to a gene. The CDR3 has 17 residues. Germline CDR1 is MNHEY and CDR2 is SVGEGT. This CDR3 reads CASSYSAGAGGQDTQYF. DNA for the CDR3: TGTGCCAGCAGTTACTCGGCTGGAGCGGGGGGGCAAGATACGCAGTATTTT.

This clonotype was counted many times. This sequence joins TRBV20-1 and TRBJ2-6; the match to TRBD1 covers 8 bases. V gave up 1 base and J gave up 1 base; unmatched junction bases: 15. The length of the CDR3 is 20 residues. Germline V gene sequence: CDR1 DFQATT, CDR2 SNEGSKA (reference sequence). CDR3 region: CSARGRTRDRISSGANVLTF. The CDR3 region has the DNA TGCAGTGCTAGAGGAAGGACGAGGGACAGGATTTCGTCTGGGGCCAACGTCCTGACTTTC.

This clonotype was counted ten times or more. The CDR3 DNA reads as TGCAGTGCTCTATTGAGCCGGGGAGGCTCCTACAATGAGCAGTTCTTC. Protein: CSALLSRGGSYNEQFF. The chain has TRBV20-1 and TRBJ2-1; possible D gene TRBD2, 6 bases. This CDR3 contains 16 residues. The V gene lost 5 bases and the J gene lost 0 bases, with 17 bases spanning the gap. Germline assignment: CDR1 DFQATT and CDR2 SNEGSKA (reference sequence).

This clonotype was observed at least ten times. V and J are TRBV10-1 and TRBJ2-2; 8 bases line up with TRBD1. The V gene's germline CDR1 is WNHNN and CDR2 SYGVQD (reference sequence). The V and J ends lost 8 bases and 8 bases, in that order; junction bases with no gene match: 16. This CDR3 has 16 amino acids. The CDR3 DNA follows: TGCGCCAGCCACCTTGGGACAGGTGGCCCACCGGGGGAGCTGTTTTTT. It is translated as CASHLGTGGPPGELFF.

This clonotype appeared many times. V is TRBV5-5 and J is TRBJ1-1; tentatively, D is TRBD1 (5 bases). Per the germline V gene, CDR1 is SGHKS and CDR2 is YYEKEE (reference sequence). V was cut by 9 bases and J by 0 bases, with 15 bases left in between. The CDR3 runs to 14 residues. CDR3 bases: TGTGCCACCTCGCAGGGTGGCTTGAACACTGAAGCTTTCTTT. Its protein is CATSQGGLNTEAFF.

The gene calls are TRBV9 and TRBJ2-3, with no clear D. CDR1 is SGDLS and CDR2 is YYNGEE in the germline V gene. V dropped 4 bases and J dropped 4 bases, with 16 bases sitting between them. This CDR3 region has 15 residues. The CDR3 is CASSSGPHLADTQYF. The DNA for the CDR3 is TGTGCCAGCAGCTCCGGTCCCCATCTGGCAGATACGCAGTATTTT. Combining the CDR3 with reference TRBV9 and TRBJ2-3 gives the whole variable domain DSGVTQTPKHLITATGQRVTLRCSPRSGDLSVYWYQQSLDQGLQFLIQYYNGEERAKGNILERFSAQQFPDLHSELNLSSLELGDSALYFCASSSGPHLADTQYFGPGTRLTVL.

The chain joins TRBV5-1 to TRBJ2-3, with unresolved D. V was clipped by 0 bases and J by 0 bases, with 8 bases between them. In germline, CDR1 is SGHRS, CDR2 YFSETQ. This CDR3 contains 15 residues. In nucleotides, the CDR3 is TGCGCCAGCAGCTTGGGGGCGGCCAGCACAGATACGCAGTATTTT. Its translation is CASSLGAASTDTQYF.

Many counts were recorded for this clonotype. The CDR3: CASRDVGVDTEAFF. DNA for the CDR3: TGTGCCAGCAGGGACGTGGGGGTCGACACTGAAGCTTTCTTT. The V call is TRBV7-9, the J call TRBJ1-1, with D possibly matching TRBD1 (5 bases). The CDR3 has 14 residues. The germline V gene encodes CDR1 SEHNR and CDR2 FQNEAQ (reference sequence). The V end lost 6 bases, the J end lost 3 bases, and 14 bases lay between the germline ends.

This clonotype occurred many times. The CDR3 DNA is TGCAGTGCTAGAGATCTTTCCCCGGGGGGTTATGGCTACACCTTC. Translating it yields CSARDLSPGGYGYTF. V usage is TRBV20-1 and J usage is TRBJ1-2, with D perhaps TRBD1 (5 bases). The CDR3 runs 15 residues. Trimming took 0 bases from V and 5 from J, leaving 16 bases between them. The germline V gene encodes CDR1 DFQATT and CDR2 SNEGSKA (reference sequence).

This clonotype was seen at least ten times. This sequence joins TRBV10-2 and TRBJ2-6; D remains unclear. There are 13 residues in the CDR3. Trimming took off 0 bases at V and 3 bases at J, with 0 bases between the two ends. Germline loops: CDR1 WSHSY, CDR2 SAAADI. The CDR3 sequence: CASSESGANVLTF. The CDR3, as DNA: TGCGCCAGCAGTGAGTCTGGGGCCAACGTCCTGACTTTC.

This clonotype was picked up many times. CDR3: CASSNIEGGYTF. CDR3 DNA sequence: TGTGCCAGCAGTAATATAGAGGGAGGCTACACCTTC. J is TRBJ1-2 and V is TRBV27; D ambiguous. The CDR3 runs 12 residues. V was pared by 5 bases and J by 8 bases, with 12 bases between. The V gene's germline CDR1 is MNHEY and CDR2 SMNVEV (reference sequence).

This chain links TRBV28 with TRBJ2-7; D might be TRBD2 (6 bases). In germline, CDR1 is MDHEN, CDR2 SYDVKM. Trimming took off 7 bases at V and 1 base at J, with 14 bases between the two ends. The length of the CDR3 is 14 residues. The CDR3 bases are TGTGCCAGCAATCGTAGCGGCGCTTCCTACGAGCAGTACTTC. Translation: CASNRSGASYEQYF.

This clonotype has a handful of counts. CDR3 DNA: TGCAGTGCTAGCGGGACGCCCTACGAGCAGTACTTC. Translated, it gives CSASGTPYEQYF. The J gene is TRBJ2-7, the V gene TRBV20-1, with D tentatively TRBD1 or TRBD2 (5 bases each). CDR1 and CDR2 from the germline V gene are DFQATT and SNEGSKA (reference sequence). The CDR3 runs to 12 residues. The V gene lost 3 bases and the J gene lost 2 bases, with 8 bases spanning the gap.

The CDR3 DNA follows: TGTGCCAGTAGTTTTGACAGGGGGCCTAGCACAGATACGCAGTATTTT. As protein: CASSFDRGPSTDTQYF. The chain joins TRBV19 to TRBJ2-3; 10 nucleotides align to TRBD1. Germline CDR1 LNHDA, CDR2 SQIVND (reference sequence). The V and J ends lost 5 bases and 0 bases, in that order; junction bases with no gene match: 5. This CDR3 comprises 16 residues.

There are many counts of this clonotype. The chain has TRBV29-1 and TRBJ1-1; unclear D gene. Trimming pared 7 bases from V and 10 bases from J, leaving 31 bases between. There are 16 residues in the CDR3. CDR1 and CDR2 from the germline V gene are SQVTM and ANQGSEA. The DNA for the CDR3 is TGCAGCGCCTGTGGAGAATGGGTCCCAGGATGCCTGACAGCTTTCTTT. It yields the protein CSACGEWVPGCLTAFF.

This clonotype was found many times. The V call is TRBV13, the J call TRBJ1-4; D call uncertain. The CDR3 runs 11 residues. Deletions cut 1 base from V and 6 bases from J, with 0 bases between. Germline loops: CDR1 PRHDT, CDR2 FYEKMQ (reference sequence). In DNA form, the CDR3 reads TGTGCCAGCAGCTTAGATGAAAAACTGTTTTTT. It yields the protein CASSLDEKLFF.

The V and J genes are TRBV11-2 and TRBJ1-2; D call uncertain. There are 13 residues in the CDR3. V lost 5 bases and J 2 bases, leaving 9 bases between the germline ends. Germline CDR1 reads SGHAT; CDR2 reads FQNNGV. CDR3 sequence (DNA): TGTGCCAGCAGCCCACGGGTCAACTATGGCTACACCTTC. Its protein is CASSPRVNYGYTF. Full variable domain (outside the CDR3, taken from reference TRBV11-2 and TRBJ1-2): EAGVAQSPRYKIIEKRQSVAFWCNPISGHATLYWYQQILGQGPKLLIQFQNNGVVDDSQLPKDRFSAERLKGVDSTLKIQPAKLEDSAVYLCASSPRVNYGYTFGSGTRLTVV.